This T cell receptor beta chain originates from a study of blood T cells in healthy people across ages. A J-beta primer mix and a sample-barcoded 5' primer were used in a second PCR of roughly 7 to 12 cycles. MiXCR, run by TCRdb on the 5' RACE reads, gives a single entry per CDR3 protein. Found here are roughly 2 million distinct CDR3 sequences, about 49% of them singletons; the top ten hold 2.1%. Sequencing was done on a sample of blood. The TCR comes from a woman in her 40s in good health.

The CDR3 is CASSLASDRYNEQFF. The CDR3 coding sequence is TGTGCCAGCAGCTTAGCGTCCGACAGATACAATGAGCAGTTCTTC. The gene calls are TRBV7-2 and TRBJ2-1, with a weak D call TRBD1 (5 bases). Germline loops: CDR1 SGHTA, CDR2 FQGNSA. The germline V and J ends were trimmed by 0 bases and 4 bases, with 10 bases remaining between them. This CDR3 spans 15 amino acids.